The 5 T cell receptor beta chains below were found in one sample sequenced in a study of chemoradiotherapy in HPV16-positive cancers. Assay: immunoSEQ multiplex PCR; the TCRdb copy retains only in-frame clones and omits some. Here the sample spans fewer than 25,000 clones, roughly 92% being singletons. The sample consisted of blood, taken from a patient who underwent chemoradiotherapy. These receptors came from a human donor with HPV-associated anogenital cancer.

J is TRBJ1-1 and V is TRBV4-2; D ambiguous. The V gene's germline CDR1 is LGHNA and CDR2 YNFKEQ. The CDR3 has 14 residues. The V end was cut by 0 bases, the J end by 4 bases, with 9 bases between. The CDR3 coding sequence is TGTGCCAGCAGCCAAGATTTGCGCGGCACTGAAGCTTTCTTT. Its protein product is CASSQDLRGTEAFF.

CDR3: CASNGQLEAFF. In DNA, the CDR3 is TGTGCCAGCAACGGACAGCTTGAAGCTTTCTTT. The J gene is TRBJ1-1, the V gene TRBV2; D is perhaps TRBD1 (6 bases). The CDR3 is made up of 11 amino acids. The germline V and J ends were trimmed by 7 bases and 7 bases, with 10 bases remaining between them. CDR1 is SNHLY and CDR2 is FYNNEI in the germline V gene.

This chain links TRBV4-3 with TRBJ1-1, with 7 nucleotides matching TRBD1. Losses at the gene ends were 2 bases for V and 0 bases for J; bases not matched to a gene: 3. Per germline, CDR1 LGHNA and CDR2 YSLEER. This CDR3 region has 15 residues. The DNA of the CDR3 is TGCGCCAGCAGCCAAACAACAGGGGTGAACACTGAAGCTTTCTTT. Translating gives CASSQTTGVNTEAFF.

The chain links TRBV4-3 to TRBJ1-2, with D tentatively TRBD1 (5 bases). Trimming took 1 base from V and 4 from J, leaving 13 bases between them. This CDR3 has 15 amino acids. In germline, CDR1 is LGHNA, CDR2 YSLEER. DNA for the CDR3: TGCGCCAGCAGCCAAGTAACAGGTTTCGTCTATGGCTACACCTTC. Its translation is CASSQVTGFVYGYTF.

V usage is TRBV4-1 and J usage is TRBJ1-1, with D unresolved. In germline, CDR1 is MGHRA, CDR2 YSYEKL. The V gene lost 1 base and the J gene lost 1 base, with 10 bases spanning the gap. CDR3 length: 15 amino acids. CDR3 in DNA: TGCGCCAGCAGCCAAGCCAGGCTACCGAACACTGAAGCTTTCTTT. Translation: CASSQARLPNTEAFF.